These 24 T cell receptor beta chains share one sample of origin, sequenced in a study of human T cells and chemical hapten exposure. A single record per CDR3 protein comes from TCRdb applying MiXCR to the RACE reads. Counted here are fewer than 350,000 distinct CDR3 sequences, roughly 7.4% occurring once; the ten biggest clones make up more than 0.95%. Time point: pre-sensitization, week 0. The treatment: therapeutic diphenylcyclopropenone sensitization with weekly scalp DPC. Source: whole blood, taken in connection with sensitization to the hapten diphenylcyclopropenone (DPC). The receptor set was obtained from a man aged 18 to 30 with alopecia areata. Some clones in this sample may be carry-over from other donors' samples.

This chain connects TRBV20-1 to TRBJ2-1, with TRBD1 matching over 7 bases. The V and J ends lost 5 bases and 6 bases, in that order; junction bases with no gene match: 10. This CDR3 contains 14 residues. CDR1 DFQATT and CDR2 SNEGSKA come from the germline V gene (reference sequence). This CDR3 reads CSASGIAGGNEQFF. The CDR3 region has the DNA TGCAGTGCTTCCGGAATAGCAGGGGGCAATGAGCAGTTCTTC.

This clonotype was observed at least ten times. CDR3 nucleotide sequence: TGCAGTGCTGTGGACAGGACGCGTTATAGCAATCAGCCCCAGCATTTT. Translation gives CSAVDRTRYSNQPQHF. The V gene is TRBV20-1, the J gene TRBJ1-5; 7 positions match TRBD1. Germline values: CDR1 DFQATT, CDR2 SNEGSKA (reference sequence). The CDR3 sequence is 16 residues long. V lost 5 bases to trimming and J lost 0 bases; unmatched junction nucleotides: 10.

J is TRBJ1-1 and V is TRBV6-5; no clear D gene. CDR1 and CDR2 (germline): MNHEY, SVGAGI. Trimming shortened V by 2 bases and J by 2 bases, and 12 bases separated the two germline ends. The CDR3 contains 15 residues. CDR3 in amino acids: CASSYDIGLNTEAFF. The CDR3 DNA follows: TGTGCCAGCAGTTACGATATCGGCTTAAACACTGAAGCTTTCTTT.

This clonotype occurred a few times. The chain recombines TRBV20-1 with TRBJ2-1, with D uncertain. The CDR3 is 16 amino acids. Between the trimmed V and J ends, which lost 5 bases and 4 bases, there was a span of 21 bases. From germline, CDR1 is DFQATT and CDR2 SNEGSKA (reference sequence). The CDR3 loop is CSAYDPPGGAYNEQFF. For the CDR3, the DNA is TGCAGTGCTTACGACCCCCCAGGTGGAGCTTACAATGAGCAGTTCTTC.

This chain connects TRBV5-1 to TRBJ2-3, with 10 bases identical to TRBD1. CDR1 is SGHRS, CDR2 YFSETQ, per germline. With 4 bases clipped from V and 1 base from J, the junction kept 6 bases outside the gene matches. The CDR3 is made up of 16 amino acids. The CDR3 DNA reads TGCGCCAGCAGCAGCCGGACAGGGGGAGGCACAGATACGCAGTATTTT. Encoded protein: CASSSRTGGGTDTQYF.

In its sample, this clonotype was seen a few times. The chain employs TRBV10-3 and TRBJ1-3, with D maybe TRBD1 (6 bases). Germline-derived CDR1 and CDR2 are ENHRY and SYGVKD. The CDR3 is 16 amino acids. Trimming removed 2 bases at V and 5 bases at J, with 16 bases between. In nucleotides, the CDR3 is TGTGCCATCAGTGAGCCCTTACAGGGAAAAAGAAACACCATATATTTT. This encodes CAISEPLQGKRNTIYF.

The table lists this clonotype with many counts. This sequence joins TRBV27 and TRBJ1-3; no reliable D call. CDR1 is MNHEY, CDR2 SMNVEV, per germline (reference sequence). Between the trimmed V and J ends, which lost 4 bases and 4 bases, there was a span of 11 bases. The CDR3 consists of 14 residues. The CDR3 reads CASSSGIRGNTIYF. In DNA form, the CDR3 reads TGTGCCAGCAGTTCGGGCATTAGGGGAAACACCATATATTTT.

This clonotype was seen at least ten times. CDR3 nucleotide sequence: TGCGCCAGCAGTTCCCCCTCGGCCCACGAGCAGTACTTC. It encodes CASSSPSAHEQYF. The gene calls are TRBV10-1 and TRBJ2-7; D unresolved. Trimming pared 5 bases from V and 5 bases from J, leaving 13 bases between. Germline V gives CDR1 WNHNN, CDR2 SYGVQD (reference sequence). There are 13 residues in the CDR3.

This clonotype was seen many times. This chain uses TRBV7-9 with TRBJ1-2; 8 nucleotides match TRBD1. The ends lost 4 bases at V and 4 bases at J; junction bases unmatched: 8. Germline-derived CDR1 and CDR2 are SEHNR and FQNEAQ (reference sequence). The CDR3 is 15 amino acids. The CDR3 DNA is TGTGCCAGCAGCTCCTGGACAGGGATCCTCTATGGCTACACCTTC. Protein product: CASSSWTGILYGYTF.

This clonotype was recorded a few times. This rearrangement joins TRBV10-2 to TRBJ1-1, with D uncertain. This CDR3 region has 14 residues. Trimming took off 3 bases at V and 11 bases at J, with 19 bases between the two ends. Germline V gives CDR1 WSHSY, CDR2 SAAADI. The CDR3 protein is CASSDQFEGFRAFF. The CDR3 nucleotides read TGCGCCAGCAGTGACCAGTTCGAGGGTTTTCGGGCTTTCTTT.

This chain connects TRBV29-1 to TRBJ2-1; TRBD1 matches 12 bases. CDR1 is SQVTM, CDR2 ANQGSEA, per germline. The CDR3 runs to 15 residues. V dropped 7 bases and J dropped 6; count of bases not matched to a gene: 10. The CDR3 nucleotides read TGCAGCGCCTGGGGACAGGGGGCGCGGGGCAATGAGCAGTTCTTC. Amino acid sequence: CSAWGQGARGNEQFF.

This clonotype was detected a few times. The chain joins TRBV18 to TRBJ1-6; D is unresolved. This CDR3 has 15 amino acids. The germline V gene has CDR1 KGHSH and CDR2 LQKENI. Trimming shortened V by 3 bases and J by 7 bases, and 13 bases separated the two germline ends. DNA of the CDR3: TGTGCCAGCTCACCGAGTCAGGATAGGAATTCACCCCTCCACTTT. Residues: CASSPSQDRNSPLHF.

This clonotype was observed a handful of times. This rearrangement joins TRBV18 to TRBJ2-5; the D gene is possibly TRBD2 (5 bases). Trimming pared 0 bases from V and 5 bases from J, leaving 10 bases between. The CDR3 totals 14 residues. Germline V gene data show CDR1 as KGHSH and CDR2 as LQKENI. The CDR3 loop is CASSPPSLAETQYF. CDR3 in DNA: TGTGCCAGCTCACCACCCAGTTTAGCGGAGACCCAGTACTTC.

The V gene is TRBV4-2, the J gene TRBJ2-3, with TRBD2 matching over 9 bases. V was pared by 4 bases and J by 1 base, with 3 bases of the junction left unmatched. Germline-derived CDR1 and CDR2 are LGHNA and YNFKEQ. This CDR3 has 15 residues. This CDR3 reads CASSPRLAGTDTQYF. The CDR3 DNA is TGTGCCAGCAGCCCCAGACTAGCGGGCACAGATACGCAGTATTTT.

The chain joins TRBV29-1 to TRBJ2-1; tentatively, D is TRBD1 or TRBD2 (6 bases each). Trimming left V 7 bases short and J 4 bases short, with 14 bases between. This CDR3 has 13 amino acids. The V gene's germline CDR1 is SQVTM and CDR2 ANQGSEA. Written as DNA, the CDR3 is TGCAGCGGGGCGGGACACTTATACAATGAGCAGTTCTTC. Translating it yields CSGAGHLYNEQFF.

CDR3 loop: CASTLGQSNTGELFF. CDR3 sequence (DNA): TGTGCCAGCACCCTGGGACAGTCGAACACCGGGGAGCTGTTTTTT. The chain combines TRBV6-5 with TRBJ2-2; the match to TRBD1 covers 7 bases. J lost 0 bases, V lost 7 bases, and 5 bases had no gene match. Germline values: CDR1 MNHEY, CDR2 SVGAGI. The CDR3 covers 15 residues.

This clonotype came up a few times. At one end the junction does not follow the germline gene, possibly because of a read error. V usage is TRBV6-2 or TRBV6-3 and J usage is TRBJ2-3, with 10 bases lining up with TRBD1. The CDR3 covers 17 residues. Germline V gene lookup returns CDR1 MNHEY and CDR2 SVGEGT. CDR3 sequence reads: CTSSLNLRDRGTDTQYF. The CDR3 DNA is TGTACCAGCAGTCTAAACCTCCGGGACAGGGGAACAGATACGCAGTATTTT.

The chain is built from TRBV20-1 and TRBJ2-3, with a tentative D call TRBD1 (6 bases). V was shortened by 1 base and J by 4 bases, with 12 bases between the two germline ends. Per germline, CDR1 DFQATT and CDR2 SNEGSKA (reference sequence). The CDR3 spans 14 residues. The CDR3 reads CSARVQGSPDTQYF. CDR3 nucleotides: TGCAGTGCTAGAGTACAGGGAAGCCCAGATACGCAGTATTTT.

This clonotype was seen a handful of times. The chain joins TRBV5-5 to TRBJ2-1, with 7 bases matching TRBD1. The CDR3 is 13 residues long. Germline CDR1 reads SGHKS; CDR2 reads YYEKEE (reference sequence). After removal of 4 bases from V and 8 bases from J, the junction contained 6 bases not matched to a gene. The CDR3 here is CASSLDRKYEQFF. For the CDR3, the DNA is TGTGCCAGCAGCCTGGACAGGAAGTATGAGCAGTTCTTC.

The sample holds many counts of this clonotype. This chain joins TRBV2 and TRBJ2-1; D ambiguous. This CDR3 spans 13 amino acids. V lost 2 bases and J lost 6, with 8 bases in between. The germline V gene encodes CDR1 SNHLY and CDR2 FYNNEI. The CDR3 sequence: CASSERPTNEQFF. The DNA of the CDR3 is TGTGCCAGCAGTGAACGGCCGACCAATGAGCAGTTCTTC.

This clonotype was counted only a few times. V and J are TRBV18 and TRBJ1-6, with 7 bases lining up with TRBD1. Germline CDR1 and CDR2: KGHSH and LQKENI. The junction had 2 bases not matched to a gene; V was cut back by 3 bases and J by 3 bases. The CDR3 totals 15 residues. The CDR3 is CASSPDRDYNSPLHF. CDR3 sequence (DNA): TGTGCCAGCTCACCTGACAGGGACTATAATTCACCCCTCCACTTT.

This clonotype came up many times. The V gene is TRBV6-5, the J gene TRBJ2-1; TRBD1 or TRBD2 may be the D gene (5 bases each). In germline, CDR1 is MNHEY, CDR2 SVGAGI. This CDR3 region has 11 residues. The V and J ends lost 4 bases and 9 bases respectively, with 7 bases between them. The DNA of the CDR3 is TGTGCCAGCAGTTGGGGGTCTGAGCAGTTCTTC. Translation gives CASSWGSEQFF.

The V gene is TRBV7-3, the J gene TRBJ2-1, with D perhaps TRBD1 or TRBD2 (5 bases each). Trimming pared 4 bases from V and 12 bases from J, leaving 16 bases between. Germline V lookup: CDR1 SGHTA, CDR2 FQGTGA. This CDR3 is built from 13 residues. The CDR3 nucleotides are TGTGCCAGCAGCTCCGGGGCTGCGTGGGTGCAGTTCTTC. Encoded protein: CASSSGAAWVQFF.

This chain joins TRBV6-1 and TRBJ1-1, with 10 bases lining up with TRBD1. Per the germline V gene, CDR1 is MNHNS and CDR2 is SASEGT. This CDR3 is built from 14 residues. V trimming: 6 bases; J trimming: 6 bases; junction bases outside the gene matches: 7. CDR3 residues: CASRNSTGGPEAFF. CDR3 bases: TGTGCCAGCAGGAATTCGACAGGGGGCCCTGAAGCTTTCTTT.